The clone carrying this T cell receptor (beta chain) has only a few counts. The antigen remains undetermined. The data stem from a study of cytomegalovirus exposure and HLA in healthy donors. The wider study: Drawn from HLA-typed donors, about 85 million unique TCRs were held in an early data release.

13 Jbeta primers and 60 Vbeta primers were used for the PCR. Clones were sequenced by immunoSEQ multiplex PCR, and TCRdb holds only the in-frame ones, with some missing. The sample holds around 100,000 clones, under 9% seen once. Overall study findings and caveats: The sole available immune exposure information was CMV serostatus. Among TCR beta chains of equal frequency, HLA-associated ones were more clonally expanded in a later analysis.

The CDR3 loop spans 14 amino acids. With 7 bases clipped from V and 8 bases from J, the junction kept 11 bases outside the gene matches. Looked up from germline, CDR1 is MGHRA and CDR2 is YSYEKL. Sequenced sample: PBMCs. J is TRBJ2-1 and V is TRBV4-1; the match to TRBD1 covers 7 bases. The receptor's source is a man aged 45-65 years in good health and CMV-seronegative. The CDR3 here is CASIPEPGQDEQFF. Written as DNA, the CDR3 is TGCGCCAGCATCCCCGAACCCGGACAGGATGAGCAGTTCTTC.